This is a list of T cell receptor beta chains from one sample in a study of early T cells in non-severe SARS-CoV-2 infection. Via MiXCR, TCRdb re-called the 5' RACE reads, giving one row per CDR3 protein. The sample lists under 30,000 distinct CDR3 sequences, about 5.3% occurring once. The specimen sequenced was whole blood. The origin of the receptors is an adult who was a healthcare worker with PCR-confirmed SARS-CoV-2 infection or an uninfected control (not recorded which). CDR3s include the opening cysteine and the closing phenylalanine or tryptophan. A D gene is named only where the DNA matches it firmly. Clone size appears in some rows only: once, few, many, or a class for an expanded clone.

J gene: TRBJ2-7
V gene: TRBV4-2
D gene: -
clone size: -
CDR3 DNA: TGTGCCAGCAGCCAAGATGAGGGAATCTTAGCCTACGAGCAGTACTTC
CDR3 protein: CASSQDEGILAYEQYF

J gene: TRBJ1-2
V gene: TRBV12-3/TRBV12-4
D gene: -
clone size: few
CDR3 DNA: TGTGCCAGCACCCCAACATCCAAGCGGGGCTACACCTTC
CDR3 protein: CASTPTSKRGYTF

J gene: TRBJ1-1
V gene: TRBV12-3/TRBV12-4
D gene: -
clone size: many
CDR3 DNA: TGTGCCAGCAGTTTATCCCAGCTGAACACTGAAGCTTTCTTT
CDR3 protein: CASSLSQLNTEAFF

J gene: TRBJ2-1
V gene: TRBV6-5
D gene: -
clone size: many
CDR3 DNA: TGTGCCACCAGAGGGGGGAGTGCTGGTGAGCAGTTCTTC
CDR3 protein: CATRGGSAGEQFF

J gene: TRBJ1-1
V gene: TRBV28
D gene: -
clone size: many
CDR3 DNA: TGTGCCAGCACCCTCCCCAGAGGGGGGCTCACTGAAGCTTTCTTT
CDR3 protein: CASTLPRGGLTEAFF

J gene: TRBJ2-7
V gene: TRBV7-9
D gene: TRBD1
clone size: many
CDR3 DNA: TGTGCCAGCAGCTTATCGGGACAGGGGGGACGCAGCTCCTACGAGCAGTACTTC
CDR3 protein: CASSLSGQGGRSSYEQYF

J gene: TRBJ2-1
V gene: TRBV6-6
D gene: TRBD2
clone size: few
CDR3 DNA: TGTGCCAGCCTGCGAACTAGCGAAACAAATGAGCAGTTCTTC
CDR3 protein: CASLRTSETNEQFF

J gene: TRBJ2-3
V gene: TRBV30
D gene: TRBD2
clone size: -
CDR3 DNA: TGTGCCTGGAGTGGATTTGCGGGGGGGCACCCAGATACGCAGTATTTT
CDR3 protein: CAWSGFAGGHPDTQYF

J gene: TRBJ1-5
V gene: TRBV28
D gene: -
clone size: many
CDR3 DNA: TGTGCCACCAAGGTACTGGATTATAGCAATCAGCCCCAGCATTTT
CDR3 protein: CATKVLDYSNQPQHF

J gene: TRBJ2-5
V gene: TRBV20-1
D gene: TRBD1
clone size: many
CDR3 DNA: TGCAGTGCTCAAAAAGGGACAGGCCAAGAGACCCAGTACTTC
CDR3 protein: CSAQKGTGQETQYF

J gene: TRBJ2-1
V gene: TRBV20-1
D gene: -
clone size: many
CDR3 DNA: TGCAGTGCTAGTTACGGGAGCAATGAGCAGTTCTTC
CDR3 protein: CSASYGSNEQFF

J gene: TRBJ2-7
V gene: TRBV6-1
D gene: TRBD2
clone size: many
CDR3 DNA: TGTGCCAGCAGTGACCAAGCGGGAGGGCCCTACGAGCAGTACTTC
CDR3 protein: CASSDQAGGPYEQYF

J gene: TRBJ1-2
V gene: TRBV18
D gene: -
clone size: many
CDR3 DNA: TGTGCCAGCTCACCACCAAGTGTCGTCTATGGCTACACCTTC
CDR3 protein: CASSPPSVVYGYTF

J gene: TRBJ2-3
V gene: TRBV7-9
D gene: -
clone size: many
CDR3 DNA: TGTGCCAGCAGCCTAACGGGACGTCTCGGGACAGATACGCAGTATTTT
CDR3 protein: CASSLTGRLGTDTQYF

J gene: TRBJ2-6
V gene: TRBV14
D gene: -
clone size: few
CDR3 DNA: TGTGCCAGCAGCCAGGCAGGGGCTGGGGCCAACGTCCTGACTTTC
CDR3 protein: CASSQAGAGANVLTF

J gene: TRBJ2-7
V gene: TRBV3-1
D gene: TRBD1
clone size: medium-sized
CDR3 DNA: TGTGCCAGCAGCCAAGGGGGACAGGGCTACGAGCAGTACTTC
CDR3 protein: CASSQGGQGYEQYF

J gene: TRBJ1-6
V gene: TRBV12-3/TRBV12-4
D gene: -
clone size: few
CDR3 DNA: TGTGCCAGCAGTTTAGGACGCCATAATTCACCCCTCCACTTT
CDR3 protein: CASSLGRHNSPLHF

J gene: TRBJ1-5
V gene: TRBV29-1
D gene: -
clone size: many
CDR3 DNA: TGCAGCGTTGGAGCCAGGGATCAGCCCCAGCATTTT
CDR3 protein: CSVGARDQPQHF

J gene: TRBJ2-3
V gene: TRBV28
D gene: TRBD2
clone size: many
CDR3 DNA: TGTGCCAGCAGTTTATCAGACGGGGGGGCCGCAGATACGCAGTATTTT
CDR3 protein: CASSLSDGGAADTQYF

J gene: TRBJ2-3
V gene: TRBV7-8
D gene: -
clone size: once
CDR3 DNA: TGTGCCAGCAGCTTAAGCCGGGGGGCCTCAGATACGCAGTATTTT
CDR3 protein: CASSLSRGASDTQYF

J gene: TRBJ2-7
V gene: TRBV9
D gene: TRBD2
clone size: few
CDR3 DNA: TGTGCCAGCAGCGTAGCCAGCGGGGGCTCCTACGAGCAGTACTTC
CDR3 protein: CASSVASGGSYEQYF

J gene: TRBJ2-7
V gene: TRBV7-2
D gene: TRBD2
clone size: -
CDR3 DNA: TGTGCCAGCAGCTTAGCGGAGGGAGCGGGAGGGTGGTACGAGCAGTACTTC
CDR3 protein: CASSLAEGAGGWYEQYF

J gene: TRBJ2-3
V gene: TRBV20-1
D gene: -
clone size: many
CDR3 DNA: TGCAGTGCTCCCCCGCCTACAGTAGATACGCAGTATTTT
CDR3 protein: CSAPPPTVDTQYF

J gene: TRBJ2-2
V gene: TRBV7-9
D gene: -
clone size: few
CDR3 DNA: TGTGCCAGCAACCCCGTGAACACCGGGGAGCTGTTTTTT
CDR3 protein: CASNPVNTGELFF

J gene: TRBJ1-1
V gene: TRBV12-3/TRBV12-4
D gene: -
clone size: many
CDR3 DNA: TGTGCCAGCAAATCGGAGGGCCGCGGTTCGACTGAAGCTTTCTTT
CDR3 protein: CASKSEGRGSTEAFF

J gene: TRBJ1-3
V gene: TRBV9
D gene: -
clone size: medium-sized
CDR3 DNA: TGTGCCAGCAGCGTAGGGGGGACAACTGGAAACACCATATATTTT
CDR3 protein: CASSVGGTTGNTIYF

J gene: TRBJ2-7
V gene: TRBV6-6
D gene: -
clone size: many
CDR3 DNA: TGTGCCAGCAGTTACTCGAGCTCCTACGAGCAGTACTTC
CDR3 protein: CASSYSSSYEQYF

J gene: TRBJ1-2
V gene: TRBV30
D gene: -
clone size: many
CDR3 DNA: TGTGCCTGGAGTGTATGGTCCAGAGCGTATGGCTACACCTTC
CDR3 protein: CAWSVWSRAYGYTF

J gene: TRBJ2-2
V gene: TRBV6-2/TRBV6-3
D gene: -
clone size: -
CDR3 DNA: TGTGCCAGCGCCGGGGGCGTGAGGGAGCTGTTTTTT
CDR3 protein: CASAGGVRELFF

J gene: TRBJ2-7
V gene: TRBV5-1
D gene: TRBD1
clone size: few
CDR3 DNA: TGCGCCAGCAGCTTGCGACAGGGGACCTACGAGCAGTACTTC
CDR3 protein: CASSLRQGTYEQYF

J gene: TRBJ2-5
V gene: TRBV11-2
D gene: TRBD1
clone size: many
CDR3 DNA: TGTGCCACCAGGGACAGCCAAGAGACCCAGTACTTC
CDR3 protein: CATRDSQETQYF

J gene: TRBJ2-5
V gene: TRBV12-5
D gene: TRBD2
clone size: many
CDR3 DNA: TGTGCTAGTGGTTCCCCCACTAGCGGGAGGGCCCCAGAGACCCAGTACTTC
CDR3 protein: CASGSPTSGRAPETQYF

J gene: TRBJ1-1
V gene: TRBV18
D gene: -
clone size: many
CDR3 DNA: TGTGCCAGCTCACCCTCGGAGTGGGGGGCGTCGAACACTGAAGCTTTCTTT
CDR3 protein: CASSPSEWGASNTEAFF